The 32 T cell receptor beta chains below were found in one sample sequenced in a study of tumor-infiltrating lymphocytes in localized non-small cell lung cancer. Using immunoSEQ multiplex PCR, the repertoire was profiled, and TCRdb retains in-frame clones only, with some absent. The sample carries about 9,700 clones, roughly 80% recorded once. What was sequenced was lung tumor tissue. The receptor set was obtained from a human donor with non-small cell lung cancer.

The gene calls are TRBV29-1 and TRBJ2-7, with D possibly TRBD2 on 5 matching bases. Trimming stripped 6 bases from V and 2 bases from J, with 17 bases between. This CDR3 contains 14 residues. Germline V gives CDR1 SQVTM, CDR2 ANQGSEA. In DNA, the CDR3 is TGCAGCGTAGTAAGCGAAGAGGGCCCCTACGAGCAGTACTTC. Translating gives CSVVSEEGPYEQYF.

The chain carries TRBV4-1 and TRBJ2-7; 10 bases are shared with TRBD2. Germline assignment: CDR1 MGHRA and CDR2 YSYEKL. The CDR3 covers 16 residues. The trim removed 0 bases at V and 0 bases at J, leaving 2 bases unmatched. The CDR3, as DNA: TGCGCCAGCAGCCAAGATGCTAGCGGGAGCTCCTACGAGCAGTACTTC. Translating gives CASSQDASGSSYEQYF.

This clone was detected once. The V gene is TRBV6-6, the J gene TRBJ1-5; D remains ambiguous. Trimming left V 0 bases short and J 4 bases short, with 10 bases between. Germline loops: CDR1 MNHNY, CDR2 SVGAGI (reference sequence). This CDR3 has 15 amino acids. The DNA for the CDR3 is TGTGCCAGCAGTTACTCGGGGAGCCAGAATCAGCCCCAGCATTTT. Its protein product is CASSYSGSQNQPQHF.

The chain has TRBV27 and TRBJ1-6; D is uncertain. The V end was cut by 0 bases, the J end by 8 bases, with 5 bases between. Germline CDR1 reads MNHEY; CDR2 reads SMNVEV (reference sequence). The CDR3 is 13 amino acids. The CDR3, as DNA: TGTGCCAGCAGTTTATCTTGGGATTCACCCCTCCACTTT. Amino acid sequence: CASSLSWDSPLHF.

The chain carries TRBV25-1 and TRBJ2-7, with TRBD1 identical over 7 bases. The V gene end was trimmed by 3 bases and the J gene end by 5 bases; junction bases not matched to a gene: 7. The germline V gene encodes CDR1 MGHDK and CDR2 SYGVNS. The CDR3 is made up of 14 amino acids. The CDR3 here is CASSDPRGRHEQYF. CDR3 coding DNA: TGTGCCAGCAGTGATCCAAGGGGGCGTCACGAGCAGTACTTC.

The chain uses TRBV5-6 and TRBJ1-2, with 10 bases aligning to TRBD1. The germline CDR1 and CDR2 sequences are SGHDT and YYEEEE. CDR3 size: 16 residues. Trimming removed 0 bases from V and 7 bases from J; junction bases left unmatched: 9. CDR3 in DNA: TGTGCCAGCAGCTTGGACCTGGGACAGGGGTTGTTTGGCTACACCTTC. Encoded protein: CASSLDLGQGLFGYTF.

The rearrangement uses TRBV9 and TRBJ1-1, with D possibly TRBD1 on 5 matching bases. The germline V gene has CDR1 SGDLS and CDR2 YYNGEE. Between the trimmed V and J ends, which lost 4 bases and 3 bases, there was a span of 13 bases. The CDR3 sequence is 14 residues long. CDR3 nucleotides: TGTGCCAGCAGCCTGTACGGGGGGGACACTGAAGCTTTCTTT. Encoded protein: CASSLYGGDTEAFF.

This rearrangement joins TRBV27 to TRBJ2-1; no clear D. Germline CDR1 is MNHEY and CDR2 is SMNVEV (reference sequence). The CDR3 runs to 12 residues. V lost 8 bases and J lost 6, with 11 bases in between. CDR3 sequence (DNA): TGTGCCAGCTCCGTCAACGGCAATGAGCAGTTCTTC. It is translated as CASSVNGNEQFF.

V gene TRBV6-5 combines with J gene TRBJ1-1; D gene uncertain. The ends were cut back, 0 bases at V and 4 bases at J, with 12 bases in the middle. There are 15 residues in the CDR3. Germline loops: CDR1 MNHEY, CDR2 SVGAGI. For the CDR3, the DNA is TGTGCCAGCAGTTACTCGTTTAGGGAAATCACTGAAGCTTTCTTT. Translating gives CASSYSFREITEAFF.

This clone was observed a few times. This chain joins TRBV6-5 and TRBJ1-1; D unclear. The V end lost 0 bases, the J end lost 1 base, and 3 bases lay between the germline ends. Per germline, CDR1 MNHEY and CDR2 SVGAGI. CDR3 length: 13 amino acids. Here the CDR3 DNA reads TGTGCCAGCAGTTACTCAGAGAACACTGAAGCTTTCTTT. Translating it yields CASSYSENTEAFF.

The gene calls are TRBV5-1 and TRBJ2-2; D call uncertain. Germline V lookup: CDR1 SGHRS, CDR2 YFSETQ. The ends were cut back, 0 bases at V and 9 bases at J, with 12 bases in the middle. CDR3 length: 14 amino acids. CDR3 residues: CASSLASATRELFF. CDR3 bases: TGCGCCAGCAGCTTGGCATCCGCAACACGGGAGCTGTTTTTT.

This chain connects TRBV18 to TRBJ1-1, with a weak D call TRBD1 (5 bases). The CDR3 sequence is 13 residues long. V lost 6 bases and J 1 base, leaving 9 bases between the germline ends. The germline gives CDR1 KGHSH, CDR2 LQKENI. This chain's CDR3 is CASSRTPNTEAFF. The CDR3 DNA follows: TGTGCCAGCTCCAGGACACCGAACACTGAAGCTTTCTTT.

This chain connects TRBV6-5 to TRBJ1-1; D is uncertain. Germline CDR1 and CDR2: MNHEY and SVGAGI. V was cut by 0 bases and J by 2 bases, with 10 bases left in between. There are 15 residues in the CDR3. This chain's CDR3 is CASSYSTVDNTEAFF. CDR3 bases: TGTGCCAGCAGTTACTCTACGGTTGACAACACTGAAGCTTTCTTT.

In this sample, this clone turned up a few times. V and J are TRBV7-9 and TRBJ2-2, with 9 positions matching TRBD1. The V gene end was trimmed by 5 bases and the J gene end by 7 bases; junction bases not matched to a gene: 8. Per germline, CDR1 SEHNR and CDR2 FQNEAQ (reference sequence). The CDR3 has 15 residues. Written as DNA, the CDR3 is TGTGCCAGCAGCACCGGGACAGGGAGTTTCGGGGAGCTGTTTTTT. It encodes CASSTGTGSFGELFF.

The chain recombines TRBV19 with TRBJ2-6; D is possibly TRBD1 or TRBD2 (5 bases each). V lost 5 bases, J lost 2 bases, and 10 bases lay in between. Germline CDR1 reads LNHDA; CDR2 reads SQIVND (reference sequence). The length of the CDR3 is 15 residues. CDR3 amino acids: CASSGQGAGANVLTF. The CDR3 bases are TGTGCCAGTAGTGGTCAGGGAGCTGGGGCCAACGTCCTGACTTTC.

The chain has TRBV19 and TRBJ2-6; 8 positions match TRBD1. The V gene end was trimmed by 9 bases and the J gene end by 1 base; junction bases not matched to a gene: 11. The germline V gene has CDR1 LNHDA and CDR2 SQIVND (reference sequence). The CDR3 is made up of 17 amino acids. The CDR3 nucleotides are TGTGCCAGCACCGACAGGGGCTGGGTATCTGGGGCCAACGTCCTGACTTTC. This sequence encodes CASTDRGWVSGANVLTF.

The chain uses TRBV19 and TRBJ2-2, with D perhaps matching TRBD1 or TRBD2 (5 bases each). The germline V gene encodes CDR1 LNHDA and CDR2 SQIVND (reference sequence). V was clipped by 6 bases and J by 8 bases, with 16 bases between them. CDR3 size: 14 residues. CDR3 in amino acids: CASSHRDGGGELFF. CDR3 nucleotides: TGTGCCAGTAGCCACCGGGACGGTGGTGGGGAGCTGTTTTTT.

The chain recombines TRBV6-6 with TRBJ2-3, with unresolved D. This CDR3 is 14 amino acids long. V shed 10 bases and J shed 2 bases, with 16 bases lying between them. Germline V gene lookup returns CDR1 MNHNY and CDR2 SVGAGI (reference sequence). The CDR3 sequence is CATTRWLSTDTQYF. The CDR3 region has the DNA TGTGCCACCACTCGTTGGTTATCCACAGATACGCAGTATTTT.

This clone was observed a handful of times. The rearrangement uses TRBV6-5 and TRBJ2-3; possibly TRBD1 or TRBD2 for D (5 bases each). Trimming shortened V by 0 bases and J by 5 bases, and 12 bases separated the two germline ends. Germline lookup yields CDR1 MNHEY and CDR2 SVGAGI. This CDR3 spans 15 amino acids. CDR3: CASSYSTGAGDTQYF. The CDR3 DNA reads TGTGCCAGCAGTTACTCTACCGGGGCGGGAGATACGCAGTATTTT.

The CDR3, as DNA: TGTGCCTGGAGTGCCTCTAGGGAGCAGTATTTT. Its protein is CAWSASREQYF. The genes are TRBV30 and TRBJ2-3, with D unclear. Germline CDR1 and CDR2: GTSNPN and SVGIG (reference sequence). The CDR3 is 11 residues long. V was trimmed by 1 base and J by 11 bases, leaving 10 bases between them.

This rearrangement joins TRBV4-1 to TRBJ2-3, with TRBD1 as a possible D gene (7 bases). This CDR3 has 19 residues. CDR1 is MGHRA and CDR2 is YSYEKL in the germline V gene. V was cut by 4 bases and J by 1 base, with 24 bases left in between. CDR3 protein: CASSPPDRLVGGGTDTQYF. DNA for the CDR3: TGCGCCAGCAGCCCTCCGGACAGGCTTGTCGGGGGCGGCACAGATACGCAGTATTTT.

The chain joins TRBV7-8 to TRBJ2-3, with 9 bases identical to TRBD2. Germline V gives CDR1 SGHVS, CDR2 FQNEAQ. The CDR3 extends over 20 amino acids. V was clipped by 5 bases and J by 0 bases; unmatched bases: 18. The CDR3: CASSPRSIAGAYPSTDTQYF. CDR3 sequence (DNA): TGTGCCAGCAGCCCTCGCTCAATAGCGGGGGCCTATCCAAGCACAGATACGCAGTATTTT.

The chain is built from TRBV6-4 and TRBJ1-2; D is ambiguous. CDR1 is MRHNA, CDR2 SNTAGT, per germline. Trimming shortened V by 0 bases and J by 8 bases, and 10 bases separated the two germline ends. The CDR3 has 13 residues. The CDR3 region is CASSDSSGRGYTF. CDR3 coding DNA: TGTGCCAGCAGTGACTCGAGCGGACGGGGCTACACCTTC.

This clone came up a few times. The V gene is TRBV30, the J gene TRBJ2-7, with 7 bases lining up with TRBD2. V was clipped by 0 bases and J by 5 bases; unmatched bases: 10. Germline V gene lookup returns CDR1 GTSNPN and CDR2 SVGIG (reference sequence). This CDR3 comprises 15 residues. CDR3 in amino acids: CAWSVGGGNGDEQYF. Written as DNA, the CDR3 is TGTGCCTGGAGTGTTGGGGGGGGTAATGGCGACGAGCAGTACTTC.

In this sample, this clone is large. V and J are TRBV30 and TRBJ2-7; perhaps TRBD2 as D (6 bases). CDR1 is GTSNPN and CDR2 is SVGIG in the germline V gene (reference sequence). The CDR3 totals 12 residues. Trimming cost V 0 bases and J 7 bases, with 10 bases left between them. Here the CDR3 DNA reads TGTGCCTGGAGTGTATGGGGGGAGGAGCAGTACTTC. Protein: CAWSVWGEEQYF.

The V and J genes are TRBV2 and TRBJ2-3, with 7 bases that match TRBD1. V shed 8 bases and J 3 bases; nucleotides not matched to a gene: 11. This CDR3 region has 15 residues. Germline CDR1 and CDR2: SNHLY and FYNNEI. This CDR3 reads CASSAWTGGTDTQYF. CDR3 sequence (DNA): TGTGCCAGCTCAGCTTGGACAGGTGGGACAGATACGCAGTATTTT.

This clone appeared a few times. The chain uses TRBV5-1 and TRBJ2-3; the D is unclear. V dropped 4 bases and J dropped 2 bases, with 14 bases sitting between them. The CDR3 totals 15 residues. Germline values: CDR1 SGHRS, CDR2 YFSETQ. The CDR3 loop is CASSTRSPPTDTQYF. The CDR3 DNA reads as TGCGCCAGCAGCACCAGAAGTCCCCCCACAGATACGCAGTATTTT.

The chain has TRBV6-5 and TRBJ2-3; TRBD1 or TRBD2 may be the D gene (5 bases each). The V gene's germline CDR1 is MNHEY and CDR2 SVGAGI. This CDR3 region has 16 residues. Trimming took 2 bases from V and 0 from J, leaving 12 bases between them. CDR3 sequence (DNA): TGTGCCAGCAGTTACCTACGGGACGCCAGCACAGATACGCAGTATTTT. Its protein product is CASSYLRDASTDTQYF.

This CDR3 reads CASSPTSVPRGGYNEQFF. The CDR3 nucleotides are TGTGCCAGCAGCCCAACTAGCGTGCCCCGTGGTGGCTACAATGAGCAGTTCTTC. The V call is TRBV11-1, the J call TRBJ2-1; 7 bases line up with TRBD2. Germline-derived CDR1 and CDR2 are SGHAT and FQDESV (reference sequence). The CDR3 is 18 amino acids. V shed 5 bases and J 3 bases; nucleotides not matched to a gene: 16.

The chain couples TRBV6-5 to TRBJ2-5; 13 bases are a match to TRBD2. This CDR3 is 15 amino acids long. Losses at the gene ends were 2 bases for V and 5 bases for J; bases not matched to a gene: 2. Germline V gene sequence: CDR1 MNHEY, CDR2 SVGAGI. The CDR3 sequence is CASSYRLAGGETQYF. Here the CDR3 DNA reads TGTGCCAGCAGTTACCGACTAGCGGGGGGCGAGACCCAGTACTTC.

The chain has TRBV30 and TRBJ1-2; D is ambiguous. The CDR3 consists of 14 residues. The germline gives CDR1 GTSNPN, CDR2 SVGIG (reference sequence). V lost 4 bases, J lost 7 bases, and 19 bases lay in between. This CDR3 is CAWNPGGNFIGYTF. The CDR3 region has the DNA TGTGCCTGGAATCCAGGAGGGAATTTTATTGGCTACACCTTC.

The chain uses TRBV5-1 and TRBJ2-2; D gene unclear. The CDR3 is 13 residues long. Germline lookup yields CDR1 SGHRS and CDR2 YFSETQ. The ends were cut back, 1 base at V and 4 bases at J, with 5 bases in the middle. The CDR3 spells CASSLRSTGELFF. The DNA of the CDR3 is TGCGCCAGCAGCTTGAGGAGCACCGGGGAGCTGTTTTTT.